The clone carrying this T cell receptor (beta chain) was observed many times. Its antigen is unidentified. This sample is part of a study of T cells in Graves' hyperthyroidism and ophthalmopathy. Study-wide points: Patients with ophthalmopathy were separated from those with stable hyperthyroidism by a 13 V-J model. Clonotypes that were expanded in thyroid above 0.001 mostly appeared in blood too.

The germline gives CDR1 SGHNT, CDR2 YENEEA. The J segment lost 5 bases and the V segment lost 5 bases, leaving 12 bases of the junction unmatched. This CDR3 region has 16 residues. Amplified TCR beta CDR3 regions came from RNA transcripts. During a first-round RT-PCR of the TCR CDR3, the HTBI primer set was used. From the multiplex PCR reads, TCRdb called clonotypes with MiXCR, one entry per CDR3 protein. Of fewer than 450,000 distinct CDR3 sequences in the sample, about 15% were seen once. Sample collection date corresponds to first hyperthyroidism diagnosis, prior to any ophthalmopathy symptoms. PBMCs came from less than 11 ml fresh peripheral blood.

Sequenced sample: blood. The sequence derives from a woman in her twenties or thirties with Graves' hyperthyroidism that later progressed to Graves' ophthalmopathy. The chain employs TRBV11-3 and TRBJ2-5, with 9 bases that match TRBD1. The CDR3 sequence is CASSERQGGSSETQYF. In nucleotides, the CDR3 is TGTGCCAGCAGCGAAAGACAGGGGGGCTCCAGTGAGACCCAGTACTTC.